These 27 T cell receptor beta chains were sequenced from one sample in a study of Graves' ophthalmopathy and Graves' hyperthyroidism. The study amplified TCR beta CDR3 regions using RNA transcripts. Second-round multiplex PCR came after first-round RT-PCR with HTBI primers. Via MiXCR, TCRdb re-called the multiplex PCR reads, giving one row per CDR3 protein. This table holds roughly 1.1 million distinct CDR3 sequences, 35% to 40% found once. Sequencing was performed on peripheral blood or thyroid tissue (not recorded which). All receptors derive from an adult man with Graves' hyperthyroidism.

This clonotype came up many times. CDR3 protein: CASSVGGNQETQYF. In DNA, the CDR3 is TGTGCCAGCAGCGTAGGCGGGAACCAAGAGACCCAGTACTTC. The V and J genes are TRBV9 and TRBJ2-5, with D perhaps matching TRBD2 (6 bases). V lost 0 bases and J 0 bases, leaving 6 bases between the germline ends. CDR1 and CDR2 (germline): SGDLS, YYNGEE. This CDR3 contains 14 residues.

A few counts support this clonotype. The V call is TRBV5-1, the J call TRBJ2-5; D ambiguous. Germline V gene sequence: CDR1 SGHRS, CDR2 YFSETQ. CDR3 length: 14 amino acids. The V end was cut by 3 bases, the J end by 1 base, with 10 bases between. This CDR3 is CASSYTTSQETQYF. In DNA form, the CDR3 reads TGCGCCAGCAGCTACACAACCAGCCAAGAGACCCAGTACTTC.

There are many counts of this clonotype. The chain joins TRBV5-6 to TRBJ1-1; D is unclear. The CDR3 sequence is 16 residues long. Germline CDR1 SGHDT, CDR2 YYEEEE. With 2 bases removed from V and 0 bases from J, the gap between germline ends came to 14 bases. CDR3: CASSLERGIMNTEAFF. The CDR3, as DNA: TGTGCCAGCAGCTTAGAGAGAGGGATCATGAACACTGAAGCTTTCTTT.

Note on this clonotype: It is likely a read error, because the conserved phenylalanine at the end of the CDR3 is missing. The DNA is left out, because the CDR3 cannot be placed on it with certainty; the CDR3 is given as TCRdb lists it. This rearrangement joins TRBV5-5 to TRBJ2-6; the table's D call TRBD2 went unverified against the DNA. CDR1 and CDR2 from the germline V gene are SGHKS and YYEKEE (reference sequence). The CDR3 comprises 8 residues, both ends counted. This CDR3 reads CASRTTAR.

This clonotype came up a few times. The V gene is TRBV6-1, the J gene TRBJ1-2; D ambiguous. In germline, CDR1 is MNHNS, CDR2 SASEGT. The length of the CDR3 is 13 residues. Trimming left V 7 bases short and J 3 bases short, with 12 bases between. CDR3: CASTNSGHYGYTF. The CDR3 DNA follows: TGTGCCAGCACGAATTCCGGGCACTATGGCTACACCTTC.

Comment on this clonotype: Germline and junction disagree at one end, which may indicate a read error. The gene calls are TRBV19 and TRBJ2-2, with a weak D call TRBD2 (6 bases). Germline V gene lookup returns CDR1 LNHDA and CDR2 SQIVND (reference sequence). This CDR3 has 15 residues. DNA of the CDR3: TGTGCCAGTAGTATAGATACCCTGGACACCGGGGGGCTGTTTTTT. Protein product: CASSIDTLDTGGLFF.

J is TRBJ1-6 and V is TRBV7-9; a weak D match, TRBD1 (5 bases). The CDR3 has 15 residues. Germline values: CDR1 SEHNR, CDR2 FQNEAQ (reference sequence). V was clipped by 5 bases and J by 9 bases, with 17 bases between them. As DNA, the CDR3 is TGTGCCAGCAGCGCCGCAGGGATTTTGGCTTCACCCCTCCACTTT. This codes for CASSAAGILASPLHF.

This sequence joins TRBV29-1 and TRBJ1-3; unclear D gene. Germline assignment: CDR1 SQVTM and CDR2 ANQGSEA. V was clipped by 8 bases and J by 2 bases, with 13 bases between them. The CDR3 totals 13 residues. The CDR3 region is CSFAGRAGNTIYF. CDR3 DNA sequence: TGCAGCTTCGCCGGGAGAGCTGGAAACACCATATATTTT.

The chain couples TRBV19 to TRBJ1-5; tentatively, D is TRBD1 (6 bases). Germline V gene sequence: CDR1 LNHDA, CDR2 SQIVND (reference sequence). The CDR3 consists of 16 residues. Trimming shortened V by 5 bases and J by 3 bases, and 17 bases separated the two germline ends. CDR3 in DNA: TGTGCCAGTAGTCCCGACCGGGGGGCCTACAATCAGCCCCAGCATTTT. It specifies CASSPDRGAYNQPQHF.

This clonotype was recorded many times. This rearrangement joins TRBV10-3 to TRBJ1-4; 7 nucleotides line up with TRBD1. CDR1 is ENHRY and CDR2 is SYGVKD in the germline V gene. CDR3 size: 12 residues. V dropped 8 bases and J dropped 5; count of bases not matched to a gene: 2. CDR3 amino acids: CAIGTVNEKLFF. The CDR3 DNA reads as TGTGCCATCGGGACAGTAAATGAAAAACTGTTTTTT.

This clonotype was observed a few times. V and J are TRBV28 and TRBJ2-7; either TRBD1 or TRBD2 may supply D (5 bases each). V lost 3 bases to trimming and J lost 7 bases, with 22 bases between them. The CDR3 sequence is 16 residues long. From germline, CDR1 is MDHEN and CDR2 SYDVKM. In DNA, the CDR3 is TGTGCCAGCAGTTTGACAACCGGGACGTCAAGGCGGGAGCAGTACTTC. Translated: CASSLTTGTSRREQYF.

The rearrangement joins TRBV6-5 to TRBJ2-3; D not certain. V dropped 2 bases and J dropped 5 bases, with 2 bases sitting between them. The CDR3 totals 11 residues. Germline CDR1 is MNHEY and CDR2 is SVGAGI. The CDR3 is CASSYVDTQYF. The CDR3 nucleotides are TGTGCCAGCAGTTACGTAGATACGCAGTATTTT.

There are many counts of this clonotype. The rearrangement joins TRBV2 to TRBJ2-5; TRBD2 might be the D (6 bases). This CDR3 has 15 amino acids. V was clipped by 2 bases and J by 5 bases, with 15 bases between them. In germline, CDR1 is SNHLY, CDR2 FYNNEI. The CDR3, as DNA: TGTGCCAGCAGTGAAAGTCGGGGGATAGGGGAGACCCAGTACTTC. Amino acid sequence: CASSESRGIGETQYF.

There are many counts of this clonotype. The V call is TRBV2, the J call TRBJ1-4; D is possibly TRBD1 (6 bases). The CDR3 loop spans 13 amino acids. Trimming took off 4 bases at V and 10 bases at J, with 13 bases between the two ends. CDR1 and CDR2 from the germline V gene are SNHLY and FYNNEI. CDR3 coding DNA: TGTGCCAGCAGTGGGCGGGAACAGGGAAAACTGTTTTTT. Translating gives CASSGREQGKLFF.

As for this clonotype: One base away lies a much larger clone, so this may be a sequencing read error. V gene TRBV13 combines with J gene TRBJ2-7; D possibly corresponds to TRBD1 (5 bases). In germline, CDR1 is PRHDT, CDR2 FYEKMQ (reference sequence). The CDR3 is 14 amino acids. Trimming took 4 bases from V and 3 from J, leaving 13 bases between them. In DNA, the CDR3 is TGTGCCAGCAGCTACGACAGCGTGAACTACGAGCAGTACTTC. The encoded protein is CASSYDSVNYEQYF.

V and J are TRBV9 and TRBJ1-2; no reliable D call. CDR1 SGDLS and CDR2 YYNGEE come from the germline V gene. V shed 5 bases and J shed 2 bases, with 13 bases lying between them. There are 14 residues in the CDR3. The CDR3 DNA reads TGTGCCAGCAGTCGGCTCGGGCAAAACTATGGCTACACCTTC. Protein product: CASSRLGQNYGYTF.

The chain uses TRBV15 and TRBJ1-2; 11 positions agree with TRBD1. Germline loops: CDR1 LNHNV, CDR2 YYDKDF (reference sequence). This CDR3 has 15 residues. The V and J ends lost 5 bases and 3 bases, in that order; junction bases with no gene match: 5. In DNA form, the CDR3 reads TGTGCCACCAGCGATCTGGGACAGGGGGACTATGGCTACACCTTC. This sequence encodes CATSDLGQGDYGYTF. The entire variable domain, with the rest obtained from reference TRBV15 and TRBJ1-2, is as follows: DAMVIQNPRYQVTQFGKPVTLSCSQTLNHNVMYWYQQKSSQAPKLLFHYYDKDFNNEADTPDNFQSRRPNTSFCFLDIRSPGLGDTAMYLCATSDLGQGDYGYTFGSGTRLTVV.

This chain connects TRBV5-4 to TRBJ2-5; D possibly corresponds to TRBD2 (6 bases). From germline, CDR1 is SGHNT and CDR2 YYREEE (reference sequence). CDR3 size: 13 residues. V lost 10 bases, J lost 1 base, and 14 bases lay in between. CDR3 bases: TGTGCCTTCAGGAGGGGAGGCCAAGAGACCCAGTACTTC. Its translation: CAFRRGGQETQYF.

The table lists this clonotype with many counts. This chain links TRBV20-1 with TRBJ1-2, with 8 bases fitting TRBD1. Looked up from germline, CDR1 is DFQATT and CDR2 is SNEGSKA (reference sequence). The V segment lost 0 bases and the J segment 8 bases; nucleotides outside the gene matches: 2. The CDR3 sequence is 12 residues long. The CDR3 DNA reads TGCAGTGCTAGAGAAGGGACAGGCGGCTACACCTTC. Amino acid sequence: CSAREGTGGYTF.

Worth noting for this clonotype: This may be a read error, as it is one base from a much larger clone. Likely a read error: the CDR3 ends without its conserved phenylalanine or tryptophan. The chain is built from TRBV7-9 and TRBJ1-1, with 8 bases identical to TRBD1. The CDR3 is made up of 13 amino acids. The ends lost 5 bases at V and 4 bases at J; junction bases unmatched: 3. Per germline, CDR1 SEHNR and CDR2 FQNEAQ (reference sequence). For the CDR3, the DNA is TGTGCCAGCAGCCATACAGGGGGCACTGAAGCTTTCCTT. Encoded protein: CASSHTGGTEAFL.

This clonotype was seen at least ten times. The rearrangement uses TRBV7-2 and TRBJ2-5; 8 positions agree with TRBD1. With 8 bases clipped from V and 1 base from J, the junction kept 6 bases outside the gene matches. This CDR3 has 14 residues. CDR1 SGHTA and CDR2 FQGNSA come from the germline V gene. The CDR3 DNA reads TGTGCCAGCGCAGGGGGCAGGAGCCAAGAGACCCAGTACTTC. Translated: CASAGGRSQETQYF.

This chain uses TRBV10-3 with TRBJ1-1; D gene uncertain. Per the germline V gene, CDR1 is ENHRY and CDR2 is SYGVKD. CDR3 length: 12 amino acids. V lost 6 bases and J lost 1, with 6 bases in between. The CDR3: CAIRDGNTEAFF. The CDR3 coding sequence is TGTGCCATCAGAGACGGGAACACTGAAGCTTTCTTT.

A remark on this clonotype: Likely a read error: the CDR3 ends without its conserved phenylalanine or tryptophan. It is unclear where the CDR3 begins or ends on the DNA, so no DNA is shown, and the CDR3 is as TCRdb lists it. The chain recombines TRBV7-9 with TRBJ1-4. Germline V gene data show CDR1 as SEHNR and CDR2 as FQNEAQ (reference sequence). Counting both end residues, the CDR3 totals 8 amino acids. The CDR3 region is CASSFFSG.

This clonotype appeared a single time. Being one base from a much bigger clone, this may be a read error. This likely comes from a read error, as the CDR3 has no conserved phenylalanine or tryptophan at its end. The V and J genes are TRBV7-9 and TRBJ1-1, with D perhaps TRBD1 (6 bases). Trimming cost V 5 bases and J 1 base, with 17 bases left between them. Germline V lookup: CDR1 SEHNR, CDR2 FQNEAQ (reference sequence). This CDR3 spans 16 amino acids. CDR3 nucleotides: TGTGCCAGCAGCCCCGCCGGGACACCATCGAACACTGAAGCTTTCCTT. Protein sequence: CASSPAGTPSNTEAFL.

V and J are TRBV7-2 and TRBJ1-1; 10 bases align to TRBD1. The CDR3 is 16 residues long. Trimming removed 11 bases from V and 11 bases from J; junction bases left unmatched: 23. Germline V CDR1 and CDR2: SGHTA, FQGNSA. In DNA form, the CDR3 reads TGTGCCTGGAGTGTCCTCGAGACAGGGGGCATGGTCCGCGCTTTCTTT. It translates to CAWSVLETGGMVRAFF.

This clonotype has more than one count but fewer than ten. The gene calls are TRBV20-1 and TRBJ2-7; perhaps TRBD2 as D (5 bases). This CDR3 comprises 16 residues. Germline loops: CDR1 DFQATT, CDR2 SNEGSKA (reference sequence). Trimming left V 0 bases short and J 4 bases short, with 19 bases between. The CDR3 spells CSARDQSSRAPYEQYF. The CDR3, as DNA: TGCAGTGCTAGAGATCAATCCTCGCGGGCGCCATACGAGCAGTACTTC.

This rearrangement joins TRBV7-2 to TRBJ2-7; tentatively, D is TRBD2 (5 bases). Per germline, CDR1 SGHTA and CDR2 FQGNSA. V lost 5 bases and J lost 7, with 21 bases in between. There are 15 residues in the CDR3. CDR3 amino acids: CASSLEGKHNYEQYF. For the CDR3, the DNA is TGTGCCAGCAGCCTCGAGGGAAAACATAACTATGAGCAGTACTTC.